This TCR beta chain was retrieved from a study of early T cells in non-severe SARS-CoV-2 infection (dated by TCRdb to about 2021). Notes on the research overall: Bulk RNA from unsorted whole blood was used for TCR sequencing, so alpha and beta chains could not be paired.

A case-control design nested within a healthcare worker cohort in London, UK, was used, with weekly nasopharyngeal swab PCR tests and blood sampling performed. Healthcare workers were recruited during the week of the UK lockdown, between 23 and 31 March 2020, and followed weekly for up to roughly 16 weeks. Many counts were recorded for this clonotype. No antigen is known for it. No quality values exist for individual bases; no much larger clone is one base distant. The library was prepared using 5' RACE. Sequenced on a NextSeq 500. The TCR library protocol attached unique molecular identifiers to individual cDNA molecules to correct for sequencing error and PCR bias. TCR alpha and beta chains were both sequenced, and the abundances of alpha and beta sequences in each sample were closely correlated with each other. The paper's processing steps were these. Decombinator V4 was used to perform V gene, J gene and CDR3 annotation of TCR sequences. Expanded TCRs were defined as changing significantly between any two time points under a Poisson model with p below 0.0001. TCR abundances were normalised to the total number of TCRs sequenced in each sample and reported as counts per million. VDJdb, accessed 1 November 2021, was searched for CMV, EBV and SARS-CoV-2 annotated TCRs, with TCRs annotated for multiple antigens excluded. In-frame beta chains were kept once TCRdb had trimmed the public reads at Q25 with fastp and called clones with MiXCR. Rows are combined by CDR3 protein, so each entry shows the most common genes and DNA. In this record, the V and J calls reflect TCRdb's handling and not the investigators' own analysis. The table for this sample lists nearly 45,000 distinct CDR3 sequences; around a tenth of them were counted only once. The biggest ten clones account for around a fifth of the sample.

The study at large found these results: Matching against VDJdb was skewed toward anti-spike CD8 responses, likely underestimated virus-specific expansions, and missed private and CD4 specificities.

Sequencing used whole blood. The receptor comes from an adult who was a healthcare worker with PCR-confirmed SARS-CoV-2 infection or an uninfected control (not recorded which).

The sequenced DNA is TGTGCCAGCAGCTTGACTAGCAGGAATGAGCAGTTCTTC. It translates as CASSLTSRNEQFF. This sequence uses TRBV5-4 and TRBJ2-1, and the D gene may be TRBD2, 6 bases matching. Reading the germline V gene (reference sequence) gives CDR1 SGHNT and CDR2 YYREEE. The V end loses 1 base and the J end loses 7 bases, and a stretch of 9 bases separates them. The CDR3, cysteine through phenylalanine, is 13 amino acids long. Only the CDR3 portion is preserved as DNA: 39 bases, with reading frame beginning at the first base.